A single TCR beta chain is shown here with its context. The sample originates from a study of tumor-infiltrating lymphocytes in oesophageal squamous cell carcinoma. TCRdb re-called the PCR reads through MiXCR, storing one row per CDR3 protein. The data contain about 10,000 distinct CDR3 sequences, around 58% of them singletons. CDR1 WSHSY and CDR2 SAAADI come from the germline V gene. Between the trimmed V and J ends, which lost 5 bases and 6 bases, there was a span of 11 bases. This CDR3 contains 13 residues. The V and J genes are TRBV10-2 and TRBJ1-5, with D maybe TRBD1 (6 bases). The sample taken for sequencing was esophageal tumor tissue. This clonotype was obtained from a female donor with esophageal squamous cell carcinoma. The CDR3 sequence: CASSRGIGQPQHF. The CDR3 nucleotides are TGCGCCAGCAGTAGGGGGATTGGTCAGCCCCAGCATTTT.